The rows below give T cell receptor beta chains drawn from one sample of a study of shared clonotypes between healthy human individuals. Assay used: immunoSEQ multiplex PCR; TCRdb lists only in-frame clones, some missing. The table records about 1.1 million clones, roughly 74% of them present only once. Sequences were obtained from memory CD4+ T cells from PBMCs. The receptors were gathered from a man aged 18 to 30 in good health. Some clones in this sample may be carry-over from other donors' samples. The CDR3 runs from the conserved cysteine through the conserved F or W. The D gene is left open where the match is weak. Not all rows give a size; the values are once, few, many and, for expanded clones, a class.

CDR3aa	CDR3nt	abundance	len	j_gene	v_gene	d_gene
CSVAEGRAAEAFF	TGCAGCGTTGCGGAGGGACGGGCCGCTGAAGCTTTCTTT	NA	13	TRBJ1-1	TRBV29-1	NA
CASSQGLDGYHEQFF	TGCGCCAGCAGCCAAGGACTAGATGGTTACCATGAGCAGTTCTTC	NA	15	TRBJ2-1	TRBV4-3	NA
CASSRGQFYEQYF	TGTGCCAGTAGCCGGGGACAGTTCTACGAGCAGTACTTC	few	13	TRBJ2-7	TRBV19	TRBD1
CASSVAGGGQETQYF	TGTGCCAGCAGTGTAGCGGGAGGGGGCCAAGAGACCCAGTACTTC	once	15	TRBJ2-5	TRBV28	TRBD2
CASSLDGMNTEAFF	TGTGCCAGCAGCTTAGACGGCATGAACACTGAAGCTTTCTTT	NA	14	TRBJ1-1	TRBV11-3	NA
CASGAGATSTDTQYF	TGCGCCTCCGGGGCGGGGGCGACTAGCACAGATACGCAGTATTTT	NA	15	TRBJ2-3	TRBV5-1	NA
CASSLVAGVRETQYF	TGTGCCAGCAGCTTAGTGGCAGGGGTCCGGGAGACCCAGTACTTC	NA	15	TRBJ2-5	TRBV11-2	NA
CASSVPTMGLAHEQFF	TGTGCCAGCAGCGTTCCGACGATGGGACTAGCACATGAGCAGTTCTTC	once	16	TRBJ2-1	TRBV5-4	TRBD2
CASSMGYQPQHF	TGTGCCAGCAGCATGGGATATCAGCCCCAGCATTTT	NA	12	TRBJ1-5	TRBV28	NA
CASSLAVVDEKLFF	TGTGCCAGCAGCTTAGCCGTTGTGGATGAAAAACTGTTTTTT	few	14	TRBJ1-4	TRBV11-1	NA
CASSQISGDRAAFF	TGTGCCAGCAGCCAAATCTCGGGGGACAGGGCGGCTTTCTTT	few	14	TRBJ1-1	TRBV14	TRBD1
CASSFSSYEQYF	TGTGCCAGCAGCTTTAGTAGCTACGAGCAGTACTTC	NA	12	TRBJ2-7	TRBV7-9	NA
CASSETRGAGADTQYF	TGTGCCAGTAGTGAAACGAGGGGGGCTGGTGCAGATACGCAGTATTTT	NA	16	TRBJ2-3	TRBV19	NA
CASSSSGGSYNEQFF	TGTGCCAGCAGCTCCTCGGGAGGCTCCTACAATGAGCAGTTCTTC	NA	15	TRBJ2-1	TRBV5-6	TRBD2
CASILGGSGATDTQYF	TGTGCCAGCATTCTTGGAGGATCGGGGGCCACAGATACGCAGTATTTT	few	16	TRBJ2-3	TRBV28	NA